This T cell receptor (beta chain) was profiled in a study of cytomegalovirus exposure and HLA in healthy donors. The primer mix had 60 Vbeta and 13 Jbeta primers. Sequenced by immunoSEQ multiplex PCR; TCRdb stores in-frame clones only, minus some. The sample comprises about 200,000 clones, almost 85% of which are singletons, and approximately 2.4% rests with the top ten. Points on this clone: Its antigen is currently unknown.

Whole-study results and caveats: According to the study, 150 to 200 TCR beta chains were cytomegalovirus-associated.

CDR1 is SGHAT, CDR2 FQNNGV, per germline. V was clipped by 3 bases and J by 4 bases; unmatched bases: 6. This CDR3 contains 15 residues. Material: PBMCs. The clonotype was recovered from a woman in her fifties or sixties in good health and CMV-seronegative. V is TRBV11-2 and J is TRBJ2-3; 8 bases map to TRBD2. This chain's CDR3 is CASSLMTGGPDTQYF. In nucleotides, the CDR3 is TGTGCCAGCAGCTTGATGACGGGAGGGCCAGATACGCAGTATTTT.